This T cell receptor (beta chain) appears in the sequencing data of a study of cytomegalovirus exposure and HLA in healthy donors. Findings of the study overall: Solely CMV serostatus was available to characterize immune exposure. Sequencing likely caused a cluster of highly shared sequence variants.

Researchers ran the PCR with 60 Vbeta and 13 Jbeta primers. Profiled with immunoSEQ multiplex PCR; TCRdb holds only in-frame clones, not every one. The repertoire has roughly 160,000 clones, 87% of them found once; the top ten carry 0.85%. About this clone: Its cognate antigen is unknown.

Looked up from germline, CDR1 is SEHNR and CDR2 is FQNEAQ (reference sequence). Trimming left V 6 bases short and J 0 bases short, with 8 bases between. This CDR3 has 13 amino acids. V and J are TRBV7-9 and TRBJ1-1; the D gene is possibly TRBD1 (5 bases). The material sequenced was PBMCs. The clonotype was recovered from a woman aged 30 to 39 in good health and CMV-seronegative. CDR3: CASRQQVNTEAFF. The CDR3 DNA follows: TGTGCCAGCAGACAACAGGTGAACACTGAAGCTTTCTTT. Supplemented by reference TRBV7-9 and TRBJ1-1, the full variable domain reads DTGVSQNPRHKITKRGQNVTFRCDPISEHNRLYWYRQTLGQGPEFLTYFQNEAQLEKSRLLSDRFSAERPKGSFSTLEIQRTEQGDSAMYLCASRQQVNTEAFFGQGTRLTVV.